The clone carrying this T cell receptor beta chain came up a few times. Its antigen is unidentified. The germline V gene encodes CDR1 SGDLS and CDR2 YYNGEE. This CDR3 contains 16 residues. V was clipped by 0 bases and J by 5 bases; unmatched bases: 7. One heparinised draw of blood, averaging roughly 110 mL, came from each donor. The entry originates in a study of beta chain features in type 1 diabetes. Whole-study findings and limits: TCRB CDR3s from Type 1 diabetes patients were moderately but significantly shorter in all four CD4+ subsets. Since sequencing was performed on cDNA, cells with high TCR expression could be over-represented. Among type 1 diabetes patients, VDJ junctions had fewer insertions and more deletions.

Expressed TCRB transcripts were sequenced after all isolated RNA was converted to cDNA. Method: immunoSEQ multiplex PCR; TCRdb's copy keeps in-frame clones and lacks some. The data contain some 170,000 clones, almost 65% of them singletons. Sequencing input: naive CD4+ T cells from blood. The clonotype originates from a man aged 25 to 45 with type 1 diabetes. The chain carries TRBV9 and TRBJ2-5; 10 bases map to TRBD2. The CDR3 sequence: CASSVVVAGGQETQYF. The CDR3 DNA is TGTGCCAGCAGCGTAGTGGTAGCGGGGGGTCAGGAGACCCAGTACTTC.